This T cell receptor beta chain was documented in a study of chemoradiotherapy in HPV16-positive cancers. Clones were read by immunoSEQ multiplex PCR, and TCRdb kept only the in-frame ones, dropping some. This sample carries 20,000 to 25,000 clones, 70% to 90% of them seen once, and the ten largest clones take around 5.8%. V gave up 8 bases and J gave up 7 bases, with 27 bases separating them. CDR1 and CDR2 from the germline V gene are SQVTM and ANQGSEA. This CDR3 comprises 16 residues. This specimen consisted of blood, obtained from a patient who underwent chemoradiotherapy. This receptor was obtained from a human donor with HPV-associated anogenital cancer. This chain joins TRBV29-1 and TRBJ2-1, with D possibly TRBD1 on 5 matching bases. CDR3 nucleotides: TGCAGCACCCGCGTCCCGTTAATCCAGGGAAGGAATGAGCAGTTCTTC. As protein: CSTRVPLIQGRNEQFF.